One sample yielded the 27 T cell receptor beta chains listed below, sequenced in a study of beta chain features in type 1 diabetes. Notes on the study in general: A moderate, significant TCRB CDR3 shortening appeared in type 1 diabetes across four CD4+ subsets.

Since all of the isolated RNA was reverse transcribed, expressed TCRB transcripts were what got sequenced. The table came from immunoSEQ multiplex PCR; TCRdb's copy has only in-frame clones and leaves some out. This sample has approximately 360,000 clones, with 10% to 15% found just once. Their specific antigens are unknown. Sequenced sample: naive CD4+ T cells from blood. These receptors were collected from a woman between 18 and 29 years old with type 1 diabetes.

Of note for this clone: This same CDR3 is encoded by further DNA sequences in the sample. The V call is TRBV7-9, the J call TRBJ1-6; D possibly corresponds to TRBD1 (5 bases). Trimming cost V 8 bases and J 8 bases, with 10 bases left between them. The CDR3 has 12 residues. Per the germline V gene, CDR1 is SEHNR and CDR2 is FQNEAQ (reference sequence). CDR3 loop: CASSTGDSPLHF. CDR3 sequence (DNA): TGTGCCAGCTCCACGGGGGATTCACCCCTCCACTTT.

V gene TRBV7-8 combines with J gene TRBJ2-1; 14 bases are a match to TRBD2. The trim removed 3 bases at V and 7 bases at J, leaving 5 bases unmatched. Germline assignment: CDR1 SGHVS and CDR2 FQNEAQ. This CDR3 region has 16 residues. The CDR3 nucleotides read TGTGCCAGCAGCTTGGGACTAGCGGGAGTGTTGAATGAGCAGTTCTTC. As protein: CASSLGLAGVLNEQFF.

The rearrangement joins TRBV11-2 to TRBJ2-7; the match to TRBD2 covers 8 bases. The CDR3 sequence is 14 residues long. J was trimmed by 6 bases and V by 4 bases; bases with no gene match: 8. The V gene's germline CDR1 is SGHAT and CDR2 FQNNGV. The CDR3 DNA reads as TGTGCCAGCAGCTCCCCGGGAGGGTATCGCGAGCAGTACTTC. This codes for CASSSPGGYREQYF.

The chain employs TRBV7-9 and TRBJ2-7; 9 bases map to TRBD2. The V segment lost 3 bases and the J segment 3 bases; nucleotides outside the gene matches: 6. The CDR3 sequence is 15 residues long. Germline V gene lookup returns CDR1 SEHNR and CDR2 FQNEAQ (reference sequence). The chain's CDR3 is CASSFLAGRGYEQYF. Here the CDR3 DNA reads TGTGCCAGCAGCTTCCTAGCGGGGAGGGGCTACGAGCAGTACTTC. Variable domain in full (rest from reference TRBV7-9 and TRBJ2-7): DTGVSQNPRHKITKRGQNVTFRCDPISEHNRLYWYRQTLGQGPEFLTYFQNEAQLEKSRLLSDRFSAERPKGSFSTLEIQRTEQGDSAMYLCASSFLAGRGYEQYFGPGTRLTVT.

This clone was recorded a few times. The genes are TRBV4-3 and TRBJ1-5; 8 nucleotides agree with TRBD1. The CDR3 covers 16 residues. Germline loops: CDR1 LGHNA, CDR2 YSLEER. The ends lost 3 bases at V and 4 bases at J; junction bases unmatched: 8. Here the CDR3 DNA reads TGCGCCAGCAGCCATGACAGGGGTTCGGCAAATCAGCCCCAGCATTTT. It translates to CASSHDRGSANQPQHF.

This clone appeared a few times. The V call is TRBV7-2, the J call TRBJ2-1; D remains unclear. Germline V gene lookup returns CDR1 SGHTA and CDR2 FQGNSA. The CDR3 sequence is 13 residues long. V lost 2 bases and J lost 10, with 12 bases in between. This CDR3 reads CASSLMSLREQFF. The CDR3 region has the DNA TGTGCCAGCAGCTTAATGAGTTTACGGGAGCAGTTCTTC.

This rearrangement joins TRBV4-3 to TRBJ1-5, with no clear D. Trimming removed 0 bases at V and 5 bases at J, with 5 bases between. Germline CDR1 LGHNA, CDR2 YSLEER. The CDR3 runs 13 residues. The CDR3 region is CASSQERDQPQHF. CDR3 DNA: TGCGCCAGCAGCCAAGAGAGGGATCAGCCCCAGCATTTT.

V gene TRBV14 combines with J gene TRBJ2-7, with 9 bases that match TRBD1. The CDR3 consists of 17 residues. Germline CDR1 SGHDN, CDR2 FVKESK. The junction had 11 bases not matched to a gene; V was cut back by 1 base and J by 4 bases. The DNA for the CDR3 is TGTGCCAGCAGCCAAGTGAGGTTCGGGACAGGGTGGTACGAGCAGTACTTC. This codes for CASSQVRFGTGWYEQYF.

Of note for this clone: At one boundary the junction diverges from the germline segment, which might be a read error. The rearrangement joins TRBV7-7 to TRBJ2-2, with TRBD2 as a possible D gene (7 bases). The germline gives CDR1 SSHAT, CDR2 FNYEAQ (reference sequence). CDR3 length: 14 amino acids. CDR3 nucleotides: TGTGCTAGCAGCTCCGAGGGGGGGACCGGGGAGCTGTTTTTT. Protein product: CASSSEGGTGELFF.

This clone has only a few counts. This chain uses TRBV13 with TRBJ1-2, with 8 bases matching TRBD1. Germline assignment: CDR1 PRHDT and CDR2 FYEKMQ (reference sequence). CDR3 size: 14 residues. The V gene end was trimmed by 1 base and the J gene end by 4 bases; junction bases not matched to a gene: 2. The CDR3 nucleotides read TGTGCCAGCAGCTTAGCAGGGGGCGGCTATGGCTACACCTTC. Translation gives CASSLAGGGYGYTF.

This sequence joins TRBV14 and TRBJ2-1; 7 positions match TRBD2. V dropped 3 bases and J dropped 8; count of bases not matched to a gene: 7. Germline V gives CDR1 SGHDN, CDR2 FVKESK. The CDR3 runs 14 residues. This CDR3 is CASSQTSFRYEQFF. The CDR3 DNA sequence: TGTGCCAGCAGCCAGACTAGCTTTAGGTATGAGCAGTTCTTC. Combining the CDR3 with reference TRBV14 and TRBJ2-1 gives the whole variable domain EAGVTQFPSHSVIEKGQTVTLRCDPISGHDNLYWYRRVMGKEIKFLLHFVKESKQDESGMPNNRFLAERTGGTYSTLKVQPAELEDSGVYFCASSQTSFRYEQFFGPGTRLTVL.

This clone was seen more than once but under ten times. The chain combines TRBV5-6 with TRBJ1-5; a weak D match, TRBD1 (5 bases). The CDR3 length is 15 residues. Trimming removed 4 bases at V and 5 bases at J, with 16 bases between. Germline lookup yields CDR1 SGHDT and CDR2 YYEEEE. The CDR3 coding sequence is TGTGCCAGCAGCGCGCGGGGGAGCATAGATCAGCCCCAGCATTTT. Translating gives CASSARGSIDQPQHF.

The chain carries TRBV29-1 and TRBJ2-7; TRBD2 is a possible D gene (6 bases). V lost 6 bases to trimming and J lost 1 base, with 13 bases between them. The CDR3 has 13 residues. From germline, CDR1 is SQVTM and CDR2 ANQGSEA. CDR3 loop: CSVLGSGSYEQYF. In DNA form, the CDR3 reads TGCAGCGTCCTCGGGAGCGGTTCCTACGAGCAGTACTTC.

The J gene is TRBJ2-7, the V gene TRBV19; 9 bases are shared with TRBD1. Germline V gene lookup returns CDR1 LNHDA and CDR2 SQIVND (reference sequence). V gave up 3 bases and J gave up 4 bases; unmatched junction bases: 7. The CDR3 has 15 amino acids. CDR3 sequence: CASSITTGGAYEQYF. The CDR3 DNA reads as TGTGCCAGTAGTATTACTACAGGGGGCGCTTACGAGCAGTACTTC. Combining the CDR3 with reference TRBV19 and TRBJ2-7 gives the whole variable domain DGGITQSPKYLFRKEGQNVTLSCEQNLNHDAMYWYRQDPGQGLRLIYYSQIVNDFQKGDIAEGYSVSREKKESFPLTVTSAQKNPTAFYLCASSITTGGAYEQYFGPGTRLTVT.

This clone was counted only a few times. The CDR3 region is CASSTQGLKDTEAFF. The CDR3 DNA reads as TGTGCCAGCAGCACACAGGGTTTGAAGGACACTGAAGCTTTCTTT. V and J are TRBV7-2 and TRBJ1-1; D may be TRBD1 (6 bases). Looked up from germline, CDR1 is SGHTA and CDR2 is FQGNSA. V was cut by 5 bases and J by 3 bases, with 16 bases left in between. The CDR3 is made up of 15 amino acids.

This clone was seen a handful of times. V gene TRBV18 combines with J gene TRBJ2-2, with TRBD2 matching over 13 bases. Trimming took 2 bases from V and 5 from J; bases not matched to a gene: 8. The germline gives CDR1 KGHSH, CDR2 LQKENI. CDR3 size: 18 residues. CDR3 nucleotides: TGTGCCAGCTCACCATTCGGGACTAGCGGGACCATTACCGGGGAGCTGTTTTTT. This codes for CASSPFGTSGTITGELFF.

This clone was observed a few times. The chain combines TRBV9 with TRBJ1-1; the D is unclear. V was clipped by 3 bases and J by 5 bases, with 11 bases between them. Germline loops: CDR1 SGDLS, CDR2 YYNGEE. There are 13 residues in the CDR3. The CDR3 reads CASSATPGTEAFF. DNA of the CDR3: TGTGCCAGCAGCGCAACCCCCGGTACTGAAGCTTTCTTT.

CDR3 sequence reads: CASSYRGIGQPQHF. In nucleotides, the CDR3 is TGTGCCAGCAGCTACAGGGGTATCGGTCAGCCCCAGCATTTT. The chain carries TRBV7-2 and TRBJ1-5; 7 bases agree with TRBD1. The CDR3 has 14 residues. J was trimmed by 6 bases and V by 4 bases; bases with no gene match: 6. Germline V gene data show CDR1 as SGHTA and CDR2 as FQGNSA.

This clone has more than one count but fewer than ten. This rearrangement joins TRBV9 to TRBJ2-2; unclear D gene. The CDR3 has 12 residues. The germline V gene encodes CDR1 SGDLS and CDR2 YYNGEE. V was trimmed by 4 bases and J by 3 bases, leaving 4 bases between them. CDR3 in DNA: TGTGCCAGCAGCCCCTACACCGGGGAGCTGTTTTTT. Translated, it gives CASSPYTGELFF. Variable domain in full (rest from reference TRBV9 and TRBJ2-2): DSGVTQTPKHLITATGQRVTLRCSPRSGDLSVYWYQQSLDQGLQFLIQYYNGEERAKGNILERFSAQQFPDLHSELNLSSLELGDSALYFCASSPYTGELFFGEGSRLTVL.

This CDR3 is CASSRAETQYF. CDR3 coding DNA: TGTGCCAGCAGCCGTGCGGAGACCCAGTACTTC. The genes are TRBV7-9 and TRBJ2-5; D is undetermined. The V gene's germline CDR1 is SEHNR and CDR2 FQNEAQ (reference sequence). V dropped 5 bases and J dropped 5 bases, with 6 bases sitting between them. The CDR3 has 11 amino acids.

The chain uses TRBV30 and TRBJ2-3; 10 bases line up with TRBD2. Trimming cost V 5 bases and J 4 bases; bases outside gene matches: 3. Germline V gives CDR1 GTSNPN, CDR2 SVGIG (reference sequence). This CDR3 is built from 13 residues. The CDR3 coding sequence is TGTGCCTGGGGACTAGCGGTGTCAGATACGCAGTATTTT. Amino acid sequence: CAWGLAVSDTQYF.

Only a few counts were recorded for this clone. This chain links TRBV10-3 with TRBJ2-5; tentatively, D is TRBD1 (6 bases). Germline-derived CDR1 and CDR2 are ENHRY and SYGVKD. Deletions cut 5 bases from V and 4 bases from J, with 14 bases between. The CDR3 is 14 amino acids. CDR3 DNA sequence: TGTGCCATCAGTCCCCGGGACACGGGAGAGACCCAGTACTTC. Translating gives CAISPRDTGETQYF.

A few counts support this clone. The V gene is TRBV5-1, the J gene TRBJ2-1; 9 nucleotides agree with TRBD1. The J segment lost 16 bases and the V segment lost 2 bases, leaving 7 bases of the junction unmatched. The germline V gene has CDR1 SGHRS and CDR2 YFSETQ. This CDR3 is 12 amino acids long. The CDR3 reads CASSLPGQGIFF. CDR3 in DNA: TGCGCCAGCAGCTTACCGGGACAGGGTATATTCTTC.

The genes are TRBV9 and TRBJ2-3; D is unclear. This CDR3 is built from 15 residues. Trimming removed 0 bases from V and 1 base from J, with 9 bases in between. Germline V gives CDR1 SGDLS, CDR2 YYNGEE. The CDR3 DNA follows: TGTGCCAGCAGCGTAGTATCGTCTGGCACAGATACGCAGTATTTT. Its translation: CASSVVSSGTDTQYF.

This clone was picked up a small number of times. The chain combines TRBV2 with TRBJ2-5; 11 nucleotides align to TRBD2. CDR3 length equals 14 residues. Germline CDR1 is SNHLY and CDR2 is FYNNEI. Trimming removed 4 bases from V and 4 bases from J; junction bases left unmatched: 2. In nucleotides, the CDR3 is TGTGCCAGCAGTGTCCTAGCGGGAGGAGAGACCCAGTACTTC. Amino acid sequence: CASSVLAGGETQYF.

In this sample, this clone turned up a few times. The rearrangement joins TRBV7-2 to TRBJ1-1, with D hard to call. Trimming pared 3 bases from V and 5 bases from J, leaving 13 bases between. The CDR3 length is 14 residues. The germline gives CDR1 SGHTA, CDR2 FQGNSA. The CDR3 sequence: CASSLMGVETEAFF. Here the CDR3 DNA reads TGTGCCAGCAGCTTGATGGGAGTCGAAACTGAAGCTTTCTTT.

This clone was detected a few times. The rearrangement joins TRBV7-2 to TRBJ2-5; 7 bases are shared with TRBD1. CDR1 and CDR2 from the germline V gene are SGHTA and FQGNSA. The V and J ends lost 3 bases and 5 bases, in that order; junction bases with no gene match: 9. The CDR3 has 15 amino acids. The CDR3 protein is CASSLGDRDRETQYF. In nucleotides, the CDR3 is TGTGCCAGCAGCTTGGGAGACAGGGATCGGGAGACCCAGTACTTC. The variable domain in full, with the rest retrieved from reference TRBV7-2 and TRBJ2-5, is GAGVSQSPSNKVTEKGKDVELRCDPISGHTALYWYRQSLGQGLEFLIYFQGNSAPDKSGLPSDRFSAERTGGSVSTLTIQRTQQEDSAVYLCASSLGDRDRETQYFGPGTRLLVL.